This T cell receptor (beta chain) is drawn from a study of identical twins. Study-level results: Whereas memory repertoires showed no such difference, abundant cord blood beta clonotypes carried fewer insertions. Twin-shared out-of-frame alpha sequences were enriched for low generation probability.

In regard to this clonotype: Its antigen is not known.

Trimming removed 1 base at V and 6 bases at J, with 7 bases between. This CDR3 region has 13 residues. Germline V lookup: CDR1 SGHTA, CDR2 FQGNSA. A single record per CDR3 protein comes from TCRdb applying MiXCR to the 5' RACE reads. Among roughly 720,000 distinct CDR3 sequences listed, around a sixth were seen once. These data were likewise used in another study, on T cells expressing NK-cell markers. That study reports: With respect to HCMV, seven of the eight sequenced donors were seropositive, and one was seronegative.

The material sequenced was PBMCs. This clonotype was sampled from a woman aged 18-29 years in good health. This rearrangement joins TRBV7-2 to TRBJ2-1; D remains unclear. CDR3 sequence: CASSLVASNEQFF. CDR3 coding DNA: TGTGCCAGCAGCTTAGTGGCTTCCAATGAGCAGTTCTTC.